This T cell receptor beta chain appears in the sequencing data of a study of blood T cells in healthy people across ages. Then a second PCR, running about 6 to 12 cycles, was carried out with a sample-barcoded 5' primer and a J-beta primer mix. TCRdb itself ran the 5' RACE reads through MiXCR, one entry per CDR3 protein. The top ten clones hold 9.5% to 13% of a sample with 800,000 to 950,000 distinct CDR3 sequences, about 29% of them seen once. Trimming pared 0 bases from V and 3 bases from J, leaving 7 bases between. Germline CDR1 reads SGDLS; CDR2 reads YYNGEE. CDR3 length equals 14 residues. This clonotype has more than one count but fewer than ten. The data were also submitted as part of a second study, on T cells of mothers and their children.

Source material: blood. This sequence originates from a woman aged 40 to 49 in good health. This sequence joins TRBV9 and TRBJ1-5, with unresolved D. DNA for the CDR3: TGTGCCAGCAGCGTAGGTTCAGTCAATCAGCCCCAGCATTTT. Its protein product is CASSVGSVNQPQHF.